This T cell receptor (beta chain) was observed in a study of CD8 T cells in Susac syndrome. An amount of RNA that ranged from roughly 0.5 to 1 ug was reverse transcribed with random hexamers. TCRdb ran MiXCR on the immunoSEQ multiplex PCR reads and lists one entry per CDR3 protein. The sample yields 45,000 to 60,000 distinct CDR3 sequences, 93% seen once. The ends were cut back, 5 bases at V and 2 bases at J, with 22 bases in the middle. The CDR3 extends over 17 amino acids. The germline CDR1 and CDR2 sequences are SEHNR and FQNEAQ (reference sequence). Sequencing of TCR beta covered CD8+ and CD4+ T cells obtained from blood. This clonotype was seen only once.

The specimen sequenced was CD8+ T cells from PBMCs. This chain connects TRBV7-9 to TRBJ2-7; D possibly corresponds to TRBD1 (6 bases). This TCR was sampled from a human donor with multiple sclerosis. In nucleotides, the CDR3 is TGTGCCAGCAGCAAGCAAGGATCACAGGGTGGTACCTACGAGCAGTACTTC. It is translated as CASSKQGSQGGTYEQYF.